These 5 T cell receptor beta chains were sequenced from one sample in a study of shared clonotypes between healthy human individuals. Sequencing was performed with immunoSEQ multiplex PCR; in TCRdb, only in-frame clones are kept and a portion is missing. Of some 630,000 clones listed, approximately 79% are singletons. Material for sequencing was memory CD4+ T cells sorted from blood. Subset specified: CD45RA-negative fraction. These receptors came from a woman aged 25 to 39 in good health.

The chain has TRBV28 and TRBJ2-7; the D is unclear. CDR1 and CDR2 from the germline V gene are MDHEN and SYDVKM. V was shortened by 6 bases and J by 7 bases, with 16 bases between the two germline ends. The CDR3 sequence is 13 residues long. The CDR3 loop is CASRTHPLKEQYF. CDR3 DNA: TGTGCCAGCAGAACACATCCTTTGAAGGAGCAGTACTTC.

The rearrangement links TRBV6-4 to TRBJ1-6; D unclear. Germline CDR1 reads MRHNA; CDR2 reads SNTAGT. V was cut by 6 bases and J by 7 bases, with 10 bases left in between. The CDR3 has 13 amino acids. CDR3 sequence (DNA): TGTGCCAGCAGGAGTGCGGAGAATTCACCCCTCCACTTT. This sequence encodes CASRSAENSPLHF.

This clone was seen a handful of times. The J gene is TRBJ1-4, the V gene TRBV7-2, with TRBD1 matching 8 bases. Trimming removed 6 bases from V and 7 bases from J; junction bases left unmatched: 13. The germline V gene has CDR1 SGHTA and CDR2 FQGNSA. The CDR3 totals 16 residues. The CDR3 region has the DNA TGTGCCAGCAGTCCACACGTTGGACAGGGAGGTGAAAAACTGTTTTTT. It encodes CASSPHVGQGGEKLFF.

The chain carries TRBV14 and TRBJ2-7; no definite D call. This CDR3 contains 13 residues. The V gene's germline CDR1 is SGHDN and CDR2 FVKESK. V lost 4 bases to trimming and J lost 2 bases, with 9 bases between them. The chain's CDR3 is CASSRLAAYEQYF. CDR3 coding DNA: TGTGCCAGCAGCCGGCTGGCAGCCTACGAGCAGTACTTC.

The genes are TRBV7-9 and TRBJ1-2; TRBD1 matches 7 bases. The germline V gene encodes CDR1 SEHNR and CDR2 FQNEAQ (reference sequence). The CDR3 spans 15 residues. The trim removed 5 bases at V and 3 bases at J, leaving 9 bases unmatched. CDR3 bases: TGTGCCAGCAGCCCCCCTGACAGGGCCTACTATGGCTACACCTTC. Translation gives CASSPPDRAYYGYTF.